This T cell receptor beta chain comes out of a study of cytomegalovirus exposure and HLA in healthy donors. General study points: Reports indicate that TCR beta sequences accurately predicted the HLA-A and HLA-B alleles of most subjects. A later examination showed that TCR association rates differed by HLA locus, with DRB1 most and HLA-C fewest.

In germline, CDR1 is LGHNA, CDR2 YNFKEQ. Trimming removed 0 bases at V and 2 bases at J, with 8 bases between. The CDR3 runs to 16 residues. Primers: 60 Vbeta forward and 13 Jbeta reverse. Sequencing used immunoSEQ multiplex PCR; TCRdb keeps in-frame clones, though not all of them. The sample holds about 130,000 clones, roughly 79% seen once. As regards this clone: The antigen is undetermined.

Material for sequencing was PBMCs. The receptor was isolated from a boy younger than 10 in good health and CMV-seronegative. The rearrangement joins TRBV4-2 to TRBJ2-6; the D gene is possibly TRBD2 (6 bases). CDR3 sequence reads: CASSQEEGTGANVLTF. The CDR3 DNA is TGTGCCAGCAGCCAAGAGGAGGGAACTGGGGCCAACGTCCTGACTTTC.